This is a list of T cell receptor beta chains from one sample in a study of beta chain features in type 1 diabetes. This table comes from immunoSEQ multiplex PCR, and its TCRdb copy is limited to in-frame clones, with some not included. The sample lists around 140,000 clones; around an eighth were seen once. The sequencing input was central memory CD4+ T cells from blood. All receptors come from a man aged 18 to 29 with type 1 diabetes. CDR3s include the opening cysteine and the closing phenylalanine or tryptophan. D genes are given only for firm matches. The size of a clone is reported for some rows only, either as once, few or many, or as a class for expanded clones.

TRBJ2-7 TRBV4-1 NA TRBD1 CASSQDGTGVVYEQYF TGCGCCAGCAGCCAAGATGGGACAGGGGTAGTCTACGAGCAGTACTTC
TRBJ2-7 TRBV4-2 few NA CASSQESFGKQYF TGTGCCAGCAGCCAAGAATCGTTCGGCAAGCAGTACTTC
TRBJ1-2 TRBV30 NA NA CAWSKGGASYGYTF TGTGCCTGGAGTAAGGGGGGCGCAAGCTATGGCTACACCTTC
TRBJ2-3 TRBV9 many TRBD2 CASSAKLAGEITDTQYF TGTGCCAGCAGCGCCAAACTAGCGGGGGAGATCACAGATACGCAGTATTTT
TRBJ1-2 TRBV29-1 many TRBD1 CSVEDRAGGYGYTF TGCAGCGTTGAAGATCGGGCAGGGGGCTACGGCTACACCTTC
TRBJ2-3 TRBV5-1 few NA CASTQNTDTQYF TGCGCCAGCACCCAAAACACAGATACGCAGTATTTT
TRBJ1-2 TRBV7-9 few TRBD1 CASSLGQSWTF TGTGCCAGCAGCTTGGGACAGTCTTGGACCTTC
TRBJ2-7 TRBV7-2 NA TRBD2 CASSSSRTSGERQYF TGTGCCAGCAGCTCATCAAGGACTAGCGGGGAGAGGCAGTACTTC
TRBJ1-1 TRBV11-2 NA NA CASSLSRVTTEAFF TGTGCCAGCAGCTTATCCAGGGTGACGACTGAAGCTTTCTTT
TRBJ2-7 TRBV18 NA NA CASSPRQDGYEQYF TGTGCCAGCTCACCAAGACAAGACGGTTACGAGCAGTACTTC
TRBJ1-2 TRBV27 few NA CASSPEKAYGYTF TGTGCCAGCAGTCCGGAGAAAGCCTATGGCTACACCTTC
TRBJ2-7 TRBV29-1 few TRBD2 CSVTSGEYEQYF TGCAGCGTGACTAGCGGGGAATACGAGCAGTACTTC
TRBJ1-6 TRBV30 few NA CAWRVDGDSALHF TGTGCCTGGAGGGTGGACGGGGATTCGGCCCTCCACTTT
TRBJ2-7 TRBV10-3 many TRBD2 CAISEMAGAYEQYF TGTGCCATCAGTGAAATGGCGGGGGCCTACGAGCAGTACTTC
TRBJ2-3 TRBV27 NA TRBD2 CASSLIPTGGGTDTQYF TGTGCCAGCAGTTTAATTCCCACGGGAGGCGGCACAGATACGCAGTATTTT
TRBJ1-4 TRBV15 NA NA CATSRDSREEKLFF TGTGCCACCAGCAGAGATTCCAGGGAGGAAAAACTGTTTTTT
TRBJ2-1 TRBV4-2 NA NA CASSQDIGGHNEQFF TGTGCCAGCAGCCAAGATATCGGGGGGCACAATGAGCAGTTCTTC
TRBJ1-1 TRBV6-5 few TRBD1 CASSLKQGVGNTEAFF TGTGCCAGCAGTTTGAAACAGGGGGTGGGTAACACTGAAGCTTTCTTT
TRBJ1-3 TRBV11-2 few TRBD1 CASSRRSGTEGNTIYF TGTGCCAGCAGCCGAAGGTCGGGGACAGAAGGAAACACCATATATTTT
TRBJ2-3 TRBV7-9 NA TRBD1 CASSLAGGFSTDTQYF TGTGCCAGCAGCTTAGCAGGGGGCTTTAGCACAGATACGCAGTATTTT
TRBJ1-1 TRBV29-1 few NA CSVGATGGTEAFF TGCAGCGTGGGGGCGACAGGTGGGACTGAAGCTTTCTTT
TRBJ1-1 TRBV7-9 NA NA CASSLLDYF TGTGCCAGCAGCTTATTGGACTACTTT
TRBJ1-2 TRBV27 few NA CASSLVAQGTGYTF TGTGCCAGCAGTTTAGTGGCCCAGGGTACTGGCTACACCTTC
TRBJ2-5 TRBV27 NA TRBD2 CASMRLAGAETQYF TGTGCCAGCATGCGACTAGCGGGGGCTGAGACCCAGTACTTC
TRBJ1-2 TRBV6-1 NA NA CASSEDENGAFYGYTF TGTGCCAGCAGTGAAGACGAAAACGGGGCTTTCTATGGCTACACCTTC